This T cell receptor (beta chain) was identified during a study of blood T cell repertoires in COVID-19. Study summary: COVID-19 samples collected from the United States, Italy and Spain covered acute and convalescent phases.

There are a few counts of this clone. Trimming took off 3 bases at V and 4 bases at J, with 10 bases between the two ends. Germline V gene lookup returns CDR1 DFQATT and CDR2 SNEGSKA (reference sequence). The CDR3 has 13 amino acids. Per the original data handling: It was from reference gene primer amplification that nucleated cell counts were estimated. The protocol was immunoSEQ multiplex PCR, while the TCRdb copy is restricted to in-frame clones and leaves out a portion. The V and J calls and clone size are taken from that table; D and trimming were inferred from the DNA. Of tens of thousands of clones listed, about nine tenths were seen once; the top ten hold about 12%.

The TCR was taken from a man between 70 and 80 years old with active or convalescent COVID-19. Sequences were obtained from peripheral blood. This chain links TRBV20-1 with TRBJ1-3; D perhaps matches TRBD1 (5 bases). The CDR3 region has the DNA TGCAGTGCTAGTGGGGGGGAAGGAAACACCATATATTTT. Translation: CSASGGEGNTIYF.